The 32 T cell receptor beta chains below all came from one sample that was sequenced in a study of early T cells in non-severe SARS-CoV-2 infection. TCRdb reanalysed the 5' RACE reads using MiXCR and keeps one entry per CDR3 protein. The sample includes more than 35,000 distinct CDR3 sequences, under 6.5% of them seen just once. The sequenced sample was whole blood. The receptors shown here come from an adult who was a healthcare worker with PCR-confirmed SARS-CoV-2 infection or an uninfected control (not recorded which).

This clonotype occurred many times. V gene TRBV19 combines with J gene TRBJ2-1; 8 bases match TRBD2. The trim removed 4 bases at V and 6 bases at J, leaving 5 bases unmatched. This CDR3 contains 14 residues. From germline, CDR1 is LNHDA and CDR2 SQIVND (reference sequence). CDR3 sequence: CASSTGLAVNEQFF. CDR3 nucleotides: TGTGCCAGTAGTACCGGACTAGCTGTCAATGAGCAGTTCTTC.

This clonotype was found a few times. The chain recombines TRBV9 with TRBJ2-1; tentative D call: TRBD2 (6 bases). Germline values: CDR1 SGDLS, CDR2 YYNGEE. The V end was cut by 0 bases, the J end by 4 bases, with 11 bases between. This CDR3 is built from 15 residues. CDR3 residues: CASSVGGGTYNEQFF. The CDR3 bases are TGTGCCAGCAGCGTAGGAGGAGGGACGTACAATGAGCAGTTCTTC.

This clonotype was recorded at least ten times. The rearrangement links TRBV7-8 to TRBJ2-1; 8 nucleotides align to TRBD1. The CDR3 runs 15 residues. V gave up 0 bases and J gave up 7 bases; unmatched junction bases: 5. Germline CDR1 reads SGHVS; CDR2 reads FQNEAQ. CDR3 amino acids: CASSLARGLRNEQFF. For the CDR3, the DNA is TGTGCCAGCAGCTTAGCCAGGGGGCTTAGGAATGAGCAGTTCTTC. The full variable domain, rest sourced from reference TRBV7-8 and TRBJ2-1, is GAGVSQSPRYKVAKRGQDVALRCDPISGHVSLFWYQQALGQGPEFLTYFQNEAQLDKSGLPSDRFFAERPEGSVSTLKIQRTQQEDSAVYLCASSLARGLRNEQFFGPGTRLTVL.

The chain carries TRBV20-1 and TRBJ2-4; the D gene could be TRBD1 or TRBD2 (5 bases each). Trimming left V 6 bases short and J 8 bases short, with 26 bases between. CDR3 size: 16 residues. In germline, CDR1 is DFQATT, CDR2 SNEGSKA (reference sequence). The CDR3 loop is CSARSIRNGGRDIQYF. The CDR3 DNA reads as TGCAGTGCGCGTTCCATCCGGAATGGGGGTCGGGACATTCAGTACTTC.

CDR3 sequence: CASSQVQGRAEAFF. CDR3 nucleotides: TGTGCCAGCAGCCAAGTGCAGGGGAGGGCTGAAGCTTTCTTT. This chain joins TRBV3-1 and TRBJ1-1; perhaps TRBD1 as D (6 bases). The V gene lost 1 base and the J gene lost 6 bases, with 12 bases spanning the gap. The CDR3 is 14 amino acids. Germline loops: CDR1 LGHDT, CDR2 YNNKEL (reference sequence).

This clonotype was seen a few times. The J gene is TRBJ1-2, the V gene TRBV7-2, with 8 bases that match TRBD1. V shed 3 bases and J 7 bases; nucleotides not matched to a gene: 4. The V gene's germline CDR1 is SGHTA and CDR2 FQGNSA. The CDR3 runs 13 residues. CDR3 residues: CASSLDRVGGYTF. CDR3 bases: TGTGCCAGCAGCTTGGACAGGGTCGGTGGCTACACCTTC.

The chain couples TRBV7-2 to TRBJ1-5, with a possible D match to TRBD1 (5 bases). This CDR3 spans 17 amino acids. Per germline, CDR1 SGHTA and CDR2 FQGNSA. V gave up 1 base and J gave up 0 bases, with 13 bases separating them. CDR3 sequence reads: CASSLDAAGTSNQPQHF. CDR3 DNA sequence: TGTGCCAGCAGCTTAGATGCGGCAGGGACTAGCAATCAGCCCCAGCATTTT.

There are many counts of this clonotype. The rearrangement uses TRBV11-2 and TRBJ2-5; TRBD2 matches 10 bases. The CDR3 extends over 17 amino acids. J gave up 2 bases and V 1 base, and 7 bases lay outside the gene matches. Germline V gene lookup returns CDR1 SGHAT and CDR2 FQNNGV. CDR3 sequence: CASSLGLTSGVQETQYF. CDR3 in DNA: TGTGCCAGCAGCTTAGGGCTAACTAGCGGGGTTCAAGAGACCCAGTACTTC.

The CDR3 bases are TGCGCCAGCAGCTTGGACGGCGGGATAAACAATGAGCAGTTCTTC. It translates to CASSLDGGINNEQFF. The chain carries TRBV5-1 and TRBJ2-1, with D tentatively TRBD2 (6 bases). Trimming cost V 0 bases and J 5 bases, with 12 bases left between them. The CDR3 is 15 amino acids. Germline assignment: CDR1 SGHRS and CDR2 YFSETQ.

The CDR3 is CASSTSGELFF. CDR3 DNA sequence: TGTGCCAGCAGTACGTCCGGGGAGCTGTTTTTT. This sequence joins TRBV7-6 and TRBJ2-2; no clear D. Germline CDR1 is SGHVS and CDR2 is FNYEAQ. The CDR3 loop spans 11 amino acids. The ends were cut back, 6 bases at V and 6 bases at J, with 5 bases in the middle.

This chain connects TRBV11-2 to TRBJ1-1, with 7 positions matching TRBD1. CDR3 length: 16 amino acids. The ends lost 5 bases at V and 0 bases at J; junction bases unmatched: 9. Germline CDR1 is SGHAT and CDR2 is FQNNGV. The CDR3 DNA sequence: TGTGCCAGCAGCCCAAACAGGGGTGGTATGAACACTGAAGCTTTCTTT. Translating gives CASSPNRGGMNTEAFF.

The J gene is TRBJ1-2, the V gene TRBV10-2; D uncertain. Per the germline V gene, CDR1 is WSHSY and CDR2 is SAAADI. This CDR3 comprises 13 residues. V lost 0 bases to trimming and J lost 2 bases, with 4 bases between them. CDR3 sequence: CASSESGNYGYTF. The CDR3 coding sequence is TGCGCCAGCAGTGAGTCCGGAAACTATGGCTACACCTTC.

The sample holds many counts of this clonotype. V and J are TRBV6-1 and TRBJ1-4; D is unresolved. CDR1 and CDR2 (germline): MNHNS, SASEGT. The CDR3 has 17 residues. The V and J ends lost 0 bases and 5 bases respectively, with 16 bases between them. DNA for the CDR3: TGTGCCAGCAGTGAAGCAAGATCGGGGAGGAGCAATGAAAAACTGTTTTTT. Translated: CASSEARSGRSNEKLFF.

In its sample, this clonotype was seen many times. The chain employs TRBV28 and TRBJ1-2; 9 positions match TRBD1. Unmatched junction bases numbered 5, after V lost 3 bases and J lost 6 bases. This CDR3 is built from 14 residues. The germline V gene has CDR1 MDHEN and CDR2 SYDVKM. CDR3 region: CASSFPGQGNGYTF. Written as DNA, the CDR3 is TGTGCCAGCAGTTTCCCGGGACAGGGAAATGGCTACACCTTC.

This chain's CDR3 is CASSHRLALRGTQYF. CDR3 coding DNA: TGTGCCAGCAGCCACAGACTAGCGCTTCGGGGGACCCAGTACTTC. V usage is TRBV11-3 and J usage is TRBJ2-5, with 8 nucleotides matching TRBD2. The CDR3 consists of 15 residues. J was trimmed by 7 bases and V by 5 bases; bases with no gene match: 12. The germline CDR1 and CDR2 sequences are SGHNT and YENEEA.

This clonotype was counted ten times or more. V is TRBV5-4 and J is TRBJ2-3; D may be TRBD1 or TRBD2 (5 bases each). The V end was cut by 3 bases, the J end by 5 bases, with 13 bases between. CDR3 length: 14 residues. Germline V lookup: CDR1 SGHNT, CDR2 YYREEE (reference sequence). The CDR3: CASSSLGGGDTQYF. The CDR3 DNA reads TGTGCCAGCAGCTCCCTGGGTGGGGGAGATACGCAGTATTTT. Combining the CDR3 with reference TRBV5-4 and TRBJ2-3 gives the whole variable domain ETGVTQSPTHLIKTRGQQVTLRCSSQSGHNTVSWYQQALGQGPQFIFQYYREEENGRGNFPPRFSGLQFPNYSSELNVNALELDDSALYLCASSSLGGGDTQYFGPGTRLTVL.

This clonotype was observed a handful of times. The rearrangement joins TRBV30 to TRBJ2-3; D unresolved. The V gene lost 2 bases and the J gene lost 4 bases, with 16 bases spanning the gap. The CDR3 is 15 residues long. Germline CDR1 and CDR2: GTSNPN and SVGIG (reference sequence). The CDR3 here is CAWSPPEAGPDTQYF. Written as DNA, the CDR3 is TGTGCCTGGAGTCCCCCCGAGGCTGGGCCAGATACGCAGTATTTT.

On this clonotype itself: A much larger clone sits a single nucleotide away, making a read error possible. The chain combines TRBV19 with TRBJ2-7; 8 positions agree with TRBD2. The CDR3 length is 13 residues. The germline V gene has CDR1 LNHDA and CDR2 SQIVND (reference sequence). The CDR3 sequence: CARSIGLALEQYF. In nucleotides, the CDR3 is TGTGCCAGAAGTATTGGACTAGCCCTCGAGCAGTACTTC.

The CDR3 region is CASSQDFAGGGTDTQYF. CDR3 coding DNA: TGCGCCAGCAGCCAAGATTTCGCGGGGGGTGGCACAGATACGCAGTATTTT. This chain links TRBV4-3 with TRBJ2-3; 8 bases agree with TRBD2. With V trimmed by 0 bases and J by 1 base, 6 bases remained unmatched. Germline assignment: CDR1 LGHNA and CDR2 YSLEER. The CDR3 loop spans 17 amino acids.

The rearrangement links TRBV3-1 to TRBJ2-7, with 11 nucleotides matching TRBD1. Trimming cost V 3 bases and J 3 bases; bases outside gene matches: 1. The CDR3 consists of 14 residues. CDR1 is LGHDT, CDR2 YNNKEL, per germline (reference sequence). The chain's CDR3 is CASSQGQGGYEQYF. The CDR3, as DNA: TGTGCCAGCAGCCAGGGACAGGGGGGCTACGAGCAGTACTTC.

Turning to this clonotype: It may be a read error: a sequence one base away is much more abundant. CDR3 nucleotide sequence: TGTGCCATCGGGTGCAGAGTGGAAGATACGCAGTATTTT. Amino acids: CAIGCRVEDTQYF. The rearrangement links TRBV10-3 to TRBJ2-3; D is unclear. The length of the CDR3 is 13 residues. Per germline, CDR1 ENHRY and CDR2 SYGVKD. V was trimmed by 8 bases and J by 5 bases, leaving 14 bases between them.

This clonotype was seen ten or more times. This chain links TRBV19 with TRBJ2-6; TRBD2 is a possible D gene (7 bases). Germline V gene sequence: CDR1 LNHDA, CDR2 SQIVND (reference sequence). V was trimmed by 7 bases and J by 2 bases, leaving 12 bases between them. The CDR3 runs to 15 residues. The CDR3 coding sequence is TGTGCCAGTATCCGGGGGGCGACTGGGGCCAACGTCCTGACTTTC. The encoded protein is CASIRGATGANVLTF. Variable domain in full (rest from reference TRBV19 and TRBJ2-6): DGGITQSPKYLFRKEGQNVTLSCEQNLNHDAMYWYRQDPGQGLRLIYYSQIVNDFQKGDIAEGYSVSREKKESFPLTVTSAQKNPTAFYLCASIRGATGANVLTFGAGSRLTVL.

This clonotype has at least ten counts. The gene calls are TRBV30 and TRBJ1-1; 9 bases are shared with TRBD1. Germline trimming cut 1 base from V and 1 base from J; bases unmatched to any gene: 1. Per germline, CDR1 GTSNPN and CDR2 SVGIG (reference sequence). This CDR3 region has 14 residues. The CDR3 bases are TGTGCCTGGAGTGGGACAGGGGCGAACACTGAAGCTTTCTTT. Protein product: CAWSGTGANTEAFF.

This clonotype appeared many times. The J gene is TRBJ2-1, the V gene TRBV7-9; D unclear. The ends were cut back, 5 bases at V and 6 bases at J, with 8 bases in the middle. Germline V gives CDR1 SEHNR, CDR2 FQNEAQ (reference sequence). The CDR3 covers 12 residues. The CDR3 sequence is CASSPGTNEQFF. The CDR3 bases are TGTGCCAGCAGCCCAGGAACCAATGAGCAGTTCTTC.

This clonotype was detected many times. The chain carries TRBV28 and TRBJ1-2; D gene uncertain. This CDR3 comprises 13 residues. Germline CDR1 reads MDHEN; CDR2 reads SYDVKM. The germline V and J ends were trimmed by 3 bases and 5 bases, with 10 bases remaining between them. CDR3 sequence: CASSFGQQYGYTF. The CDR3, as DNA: TGTGCCAGCAGTTTTGGCCAACAGTATGGCTACACCTTC.

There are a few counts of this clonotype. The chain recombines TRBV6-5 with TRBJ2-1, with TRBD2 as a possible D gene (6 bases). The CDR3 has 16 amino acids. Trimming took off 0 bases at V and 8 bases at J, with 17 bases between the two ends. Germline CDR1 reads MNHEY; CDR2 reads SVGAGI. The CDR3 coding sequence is TGTGCCAGCAGTTACTCCCAGGACTACCGAGGCTATGAGCAGTTCTTC. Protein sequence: CASSYSQDYRGYEQFF.

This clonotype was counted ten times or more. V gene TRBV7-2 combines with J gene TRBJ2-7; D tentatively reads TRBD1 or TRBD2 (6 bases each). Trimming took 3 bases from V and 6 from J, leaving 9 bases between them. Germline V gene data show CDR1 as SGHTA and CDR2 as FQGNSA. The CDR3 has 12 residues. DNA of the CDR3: TGTGCCAGCAGCTTTGGGGGGCGCGAGCAGTACTTC. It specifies CASSFGGREQYF.

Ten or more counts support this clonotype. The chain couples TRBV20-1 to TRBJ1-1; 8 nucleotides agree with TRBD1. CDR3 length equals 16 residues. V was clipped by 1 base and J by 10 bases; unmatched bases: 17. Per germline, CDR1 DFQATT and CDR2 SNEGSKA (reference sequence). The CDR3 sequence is CSARAGAGGADGGAFF. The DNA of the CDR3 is TGCAGTGCTAGAGCGGGCGCAGGGGGCGCGGATGGGGGAGCTTTCTTT.

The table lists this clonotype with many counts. This chain's CDR3 is CASSLTPRGGGRETQYF. The CDR3 coding sequence is TGTGCCAGCAGCTTAACGCCGCGAGGAGGGGGCCGGGAGACCCAGTACTTC. The gene calls are TRBV7-2 and TRBJ2-5, with D possibly being TRBD1 (7 bases). V was pared by 2 bases and J by 5 bases, with 21 bases between. From germline, CDR1 is SGHTA and CDR2 FQGNSA. The CDR3 is made up of 17 amino acids. Full variable domain (rest looked up from reference TRBV7-2 and TRBJ2-5): GAGVSQSPSNKVTEKGKDVELRCDPISGHTALYWYRQSLGQGLEFLIYFQGNSAPDKSGLPSDRFSAERTGGSVSTLTIQRTQQEDSAVYLCASSLTPRGGGRETQYFGPGTRLLVL.

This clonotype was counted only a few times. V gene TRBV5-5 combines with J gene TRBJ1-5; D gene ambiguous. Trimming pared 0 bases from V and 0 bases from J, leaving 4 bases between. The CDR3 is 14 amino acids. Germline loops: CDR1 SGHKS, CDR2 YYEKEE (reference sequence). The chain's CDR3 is CASSLDLSNQPQHF. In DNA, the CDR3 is TGTGCCAGCAGCTTGGACCTTAGCAATCAGCCCCAGCATTTT.

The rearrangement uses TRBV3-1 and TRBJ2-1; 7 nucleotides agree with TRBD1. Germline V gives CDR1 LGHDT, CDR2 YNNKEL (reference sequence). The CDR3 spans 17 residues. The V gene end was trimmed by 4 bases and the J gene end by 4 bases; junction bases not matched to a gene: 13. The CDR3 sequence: CASSRDPGQNIYNEQFF. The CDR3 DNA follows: TGTGCCAGCAGCCGCGATCCGGGACAGAATATTTACAATGAGCAGTTCTTC.

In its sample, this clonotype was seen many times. The CDR3 DNA is TGTGCCATTTCCGATCGATATGGCTACACCTTC. It codes for CAISDRYGYTF. The V gene is TRBV2, the J gene TRBJ1-2; D is undetermined. The V gene's germline CDR1 is SNHLY and CDR2 FYNNEI. The CDR3 spans 11 residues. Trimming shortened V by 10 bases and J by 5 bases, and 11 bases separated the two germline ends.